This entry lists 6 T cell receptor beta chains sequenced from one sample in a study of CD8+ T cells in alopecia areata. The sequencing template was cDNA reverse transcribed from extracted RNA. Profiled with immunoSEQ multiplex PCR; TCRdb holds only in-frame clones, not every one. The sample has around 210,000 clones, about three fifths seen once; the top ten hold roughly 4.2%. Specified treatment: oral pan-JAK inhibitor, 5-10 mg twice daily. The sample here was CD4+ T cells sorted from blood, taken at week 4, from a patient treated with tofacitinib. These receptors were collected from a human donor with alopecia areata.

This chain links TRBV5-1 with TRBJ2-1; 8 bases map to TRBD2. J lost 9 bases, V lost 1 base, and 3 bases had no gene match. This CDR3 spans 13 amino acids. Germline CDR1 is SGHRS and CDR2 is YFSETQ. The DNA for the CDR3 is TGCGCCAGCAGCTTGATAACTAGCGGTGAGCAGTTCTTC. Translation: CASSLITSGEQFF.

The CDR3 DNA reads as TGTGCCAGCAGCGACCGACAGGTTCTTAATGAAAAACTGTTTTTT. It codes for CASSDRQVLNEKLFF. This sequence joins TRBV7-2 and TRBJ1-4; D possibly corresponds to TRBD1 (6 bases). Trimming shortened V by 5 bases and J by 4 bases, and 14 bases separated the two germline ends. The germline V gene has CDR1 SGHTA and CDR2 FQGNSA. The CDR3 is 15 residues long.

This sequence joins TRBV6-5 and TRBJ2-3; D possibly corresponds to TRBD1 (7 bases). The CDR3 runs to 14 residues. CDR1 and CDR2 (germline): MNHEY, SVGAGI. V was pared by 4 bases and J by 4 bases, with 12 bases between. The DNA for the CDR3 is TGTGCCAGCAGTTCCCAGGGGGGTCCAGATACGCAGTATTTT. Translated: CASSSQGGPDTQYF.

This clone was counted between two and nine times. For the CDR3, the DNA is TGTGCCAGCAGCCCGGGGACAGGGGTAGAGACCCAGTACTTC. Encoded protein: CASSPGTGVETQYF. V usage is TRBV7-6 and J usage is TRBJ2-5; TRBD1 aligns across 10 bases. This CDR3 region has 14 residues. Germline-derived CDR1 and CDR2 are SGHVS and FNYEAQ. The V segment lost 5 bases and the J segment 4 bases; nucleotides outside the gene matches: 4.

The chain is built from TRBV15 and TRBJ2-7; TRBD1 agrees at 9 bases. Germline V gives CDR1 LNHNV, CDR2 YYDKDF (reference sequence). This CDR3 contains 16 residues. With 4 bases clipped from V and 4 bases from J, the junction kept 11 bases outside the gene matches. The CDR3 reads CATSNRAGQGSYEQYF. The CDR3 coding sequence is TGTGCCACCAGCAACAGAGCGGGACAGGGTTCTTACGAGCAGTACTTC.

V is TRBV27 and J is TRBJ1-2; D uncertain. The CDR3 spans 15 residues. Germline CDR1 is MNHEY and CDR2 is SMNVEV (reference sequence). Trimming shortened V by 1 base and J by 2 bases, and 11 bases separated the two germline ends. CDR3 in amino acids: CASSLWSGSNYGYTF. CDR3 DNA: TGTGCCAGCAGTTTATGGTCGGGATCCAACTATGGCTACACCTTC.